This T cell receptor beta chain was recorded in a study of cytomegalovirus exposure and HLA in healthy donors. The table came from immunoSEQ multiplex PCR; TCRdb's copy has only in-frame clones and leaves some out. The sample contains some 140,000 clones, approximately 82% of which appear only once. CDR1 and CDR2 (germline): MNHEY, SVGAGI. CDR3 length: 15 amino acids. V lost 2 bases to trimming and J lost 2 bases, with 10 bases between them. The TCR originated in a man aged 25 to 40 in good health and CMV-seropositive. Input material: PBMCs. This chain uses TRBV6-5 with TRBJ1-5, with TRBD1 as a possible D gene (5 bases). The CDR3 bases are TGTGCCAGCAGTTACAGGGGAAGCGGCAATCAGCCCCAGCATTTT. This translates into CASSYRGSGNQPQHF.